Listed here are 23 T cell receptor beta chains from one sample, sequenced in a study of cytomegalovirus exposure and HLA in healthy donors. Sequenced by immunoSEQ multiplex PCR; TCRdb stores in-frame clones only, minus some. Of 220,000 or so clones listed, approximately 88% are singletons. Sequenced sample: PBMCs. The source is a woman under 40 in good health and CMV-seropositive.

Notes on this clone: Other DNA sequences in the same sample also yield this CDR3. The V and J genes are TRBV6-1 and TRBJ1-1, with TRBD1 matching 10 bases. The CDR3 covers 13 residues. Germline CDR1 and CDR2: MNHNS and SASEGT. V dropped 8 bases and J dropped 5; count of bases not matched to a gene: 5. The CDR3 region has the DNA TGTGCCAGCCGGACAGGGGGGAGAACTGAAGCTTTCTTT. This translates into CASRTGGRTEAFF.

The chain joins TRBV19 to TRBJ2-7, with TRBD1 identical over 10 bases. V shed 3 bases, J shed 5 bases, and the junction held 4 bases outside the gene matches. Germline V CDR1 and CDR2: LNHDA, SQIVND (reference sequence). The CDR3 spans 14 residues. The CDR3 spells CASSIGTGEDEQYF. The CDR3 DNA sequence: TGTGCCAGTAGTATCGGGACAGGGGAGGACGAGCAGTACTTC.

This clone was detected a few times. The chain has TRBV9 and TRBJ2-2; the D is unclear. Germline V CDR1 and CDR2: SGDLS, YYNGEE. Trimming removed 4 bases from V and 5 bases from J, with 6 bases in between. This CDR3 contains 12 residues. The CDR3 is CASSPSTGELFF. The DNA of the CDR3 is TGTGCCAGCAGCCCCAGTACCGGGGAGCTGTTTTTT. The variable domain in full, completed from reference TRBV9 and TRBJ2-2, reads DSGVTQTPKHLITATGQRVTLRCSPRSGDLSVYWYQQSLDQGLQFLIQYYNGEERAKGNILERFSAQQFPDLHSELNLSSLELGDSALYFCASSPSTGELFFGEGSRLTVL.

In its sample, this clone was seen once. V is TRBV5-6 and J is TRBJ1-1, with D perhaps matching TRBD1 (5 bases). The CDR3 has 14 residues. V lost 5 bases to trimming and J lost 1 base, with 12 bases between them. CDR1 SGHDT and CDR2 YYEEEE come from the germline V gene. Written as DNA, the CDR3 is TGTGCCAGCAGTCTTCTTACAGGGAACACTGAAGCTTTCTTT. Its protein product is CASSLLTGNTEAFF.

This clone has only one observation. The rearrangement uses TRBV28 and TRBJ2-4, with D unclear. This CDR3 is built from 19 residues. Germline V lookup: CDR1 MDHEN, CDR2 SYDVKM. Trimming pared 2 bases from V and 2 bases from J, leaving 22 bases between. CDR3 nucleotides: TGTGCCAGCAGTTTACGCTACCGATCGGCGGACCGATCCAAAAACATTCAGTACTTC. Encoded protein: CASSLRYRSADRSKNIQYF. The full variable domain, in which reference TRBV28 and TRBJ2-4 provide the parts outside the CDR3, is DVKVTQSSRYLVKRTGEKVFLECVQDMDHENMFWYRQDPGLGLRLIYFSYDVKMKEKGDIPEGYSVSREKKERFSLILESASTNQTSMYLCASSLRYRSADRSKNIQYFGAGTRLSVL.

The J gene is TRBJ1-2, the V gene TRBV27, with a weak D call TRBD1 (6 bases). Per germline, CDR1 MNHEY and CDR2 SMNVEV (reference sequence). Deletions cut 7 bases from V and 0 bases from J, with 12 bases between. CDR3 length: 14 residues. CDR3 coding DNA: TGTGCCAGCATGAGCAGGGGATCTAACTATGGCTACACCTTC. Translated, it gives CASMSRGSNYGYTF.

CDR3 loop: CASSLRDSNTGELFF. The CDR3 region has the DNA TGCGCCAGCAGCCTCCGGGACAGTAACACCGGGGAGCTGTTTTTT. The chain joins TRBV4-1 to TRBJ2-2, with 7 bases identical to TRBD1. V gave up 4 bases and J gave up 2 bases; unmatched junction bases: 4. This CDR3 has 15 residues. Germline loops: CDR1 MGHRA, CDR2 YSYEKL.

The CDR3: CASSSWDTEAFF. The CDR3 DNA follows: TGTGCCAGCAGTTCTTGGGACACTGAAGCTTTCTTT. This sequence joins TRBV28 and TRBJ1-1; D gene ambiguous. The V end was cut by 4 bases, the J end by 3 bases, with 6 bases between. This CDR3 region has 12 residues. Looked up from germline, CDR1 is MDHEN and CDR2 is SYDVKM.

CDR3 DNA: TGTGCCAGCAGTTACGGGATGAGCAATCAGCCCCAGCATTTT. Amino acid sequence: CASSYGMSNQPQHF. This chain connects TRBV6-5 to TRBJ1-5; D unresolved. From germline, CDR1 is MNHEY and CDR2 SVGAGI. This CDR3 spans 14 amino acids. Trimming took off 2 bases at V and 1 base at J, with 6 bases between the two ends.

The rearrangement joins TRBV5-4 to TRBJ2-5, with 12 bases aligning to TRBD1. Germline-derived CDR1 and CDR2 are SGHNT and YYREEE (reference sequence). V lost 4 bases and J lost 9; bases outside the gene matches: 10. The CDR3 spans 15 residues. The CDR3, as DNA: TGTGCCAGCAGCCGCCAGGGACAGGGGGCTTTGGCCCAGTACTTC. Its protein is CASSRQGQGALAQYF. The variable domain in full, with the rest retrieved from reference TRBV5-4 and TRBJ2-5, is ETGVTQSPTHLIKTRGQQVTLRCSSQSGHNTVSWYQQALGQGPQFIFQYYREEENGRGNFPPRFSGLQFPNYSSELNVNALELDDSALYLCASSRQGQGALAQYFGPGTRLLVL.

This chain uses TRBV11-3 with TRBJ2-5; D is possibly TRBD2 (5 bases). Germline V gene sequence: CDR1 SGHNT, CDR2 YENEEA. The V gene lost 3 bases and the J gene lost 2 bases, with 13 bases spanning the gap. This CDR3 spans 15 amino acids. The CDR3 region is CASSLWSSRQETQYF. CDR3 in DNA: TGTGCCAGCAGCTTGTGGTCTAGCAGACAAGAGACCCAGTACTTC.

This chain connects TRBV5-1 to TRBJ2-1; a weak D match, TRBD2 (5 bases). With 0 bases removed from V and 7 bases from J, the gap between germline ends came to 11 bases. Germline V gene data show CDR1 as SGHRS and CDR2 as YFSETQ. This CDR3 contains 14 residues. In DNA form, the CDR3 reads TGCGCCAGCAGCTTGGGGGGAGAATTGAATGAGCAGTTCTTC. It yields the protein CASSLGGELNEQFF. Together with reference TRBV5-1 and TRBJ2-1, the CDR3 gives the full variable domain: KAGVTQTPRYLIKTRGQQVTLSCSPISGHRSVSWYQQTPGQGLQFLFEYFSETQRNKGNFPGRFSGRQFSNSRSEMNVSTLELGDSALYLCASSLGGELNEQFFGPGTRLTVL.

This CDR3 is CASSLGAGSAYNEQFF. DNA of the CDR3: TGTGCCAGCAGCTTAGGTGCGGGATCCGCCTACAATGAGCAGTTCTTC. This chain uses TRBV7-6 with TRBJ2-1, with D maybe TRBD2 (6 bases). The CDR3 length is 16 residues. V was cut by 1 base and J by 2 bases, with 12 bases left in between. Germline assignment: CDR1 SGHVS and CDR2 FNYEAQ.

The V gene is TRBV6-1, the J gene TRBJ2-7, with 8 bases aligning to TRBD2. J lost 0 bases, V lost 1 base, and 2 bases had no gene match. Germline CDR1 is MNHNS and CDR2 is SASEGT. The CDR3 is 15 residues long. This CDR3 reads CASSEGSGSSYEQYF. CDR3 nucleotide sequence: TGTGCCAGCAGTGAAGGAAGCGGGAGCTCCTACGAGCAGTACTTC.

The rearrangement joins TRBV15 to TRBJ2-1, with D uncertain. In germline, CDR1 is LNHNV, CDR2 YYDKDF (reference sequence). Trimming left V 1 base short and J 8 bases short, with 12 bases between. The CDR3 has 14 residues. This CDR3 reads CATSRGVRYDEQFF. The CDR3 region has the DNA TGTGCCACCAGCAGAGGCGTCAGGTACGATGAGCAGTTCTTC. Complete variable domain (other parts from reference TRBV15 and TRBJ2-1): DAMVIQNPRYQVTQFGKPVTLSCSQTLNHNVMYWYQQKSSQAPKLLFHYYDKDFNNEADTPDNFQSRRPNTSFCFLDIRSPGLGDTAMYLCATSRGVRYDEQFFGPGTRLTVL.

This clone was detected only once. J is TRBJ2-1 and V is TRBV13; TRBD2 matches 15 bases. This CDR3 spans 18 amino acids. The germline V gene has CDR1 PRHDT and CDR2 FYEKMQ (reference sequence). Trimming cost V 0 bases and J 6 bases; bases outside gene matches: 6. The CDR3 loop reads CASSLGGLAGGTGNEQFF. The CDR3, as DNA: TGTGCCAGCAGCTTAGGCGGACTAGCGGGAGGGACTGGCAATGAGCAGTTCTTC.

The chain carries TRBV27 and TRBJ2-1; 7 bases match TRBD2. The CDR3 has 14 amino acids. V shed 3 bases and J 4 bases; nucleotides not matched to a gene: 3. CDR1 and CDR2 from the germline V gene are MNHEY and SMNVEV (reference sequence). CDR3 DNA: TGTGCCAGCAGTTTCGCTAGCGGATACAATGAGCAGTTCTTC. Translated, it gives CASSFASGYNEQFF.

The CDR3 DNA follows: TGTGCCAGCAGCTTGGGGGGAACTAGCACAGATACGCAGTATTTT. It yields the protein CASSLGGTSTDTQYF. The chain carries TRBV5-5 and TRBJ2-3; D gene unclear. Deletions cut 0 bases from V and 0 bases from J, with 8 bases between. This CDR3 region has 15 residues. From germline, CDR1 is SGHKS and CDR2 YYEKEE (reference sequence).

The chain combines TRBV7-6 with TRBJ1-4; the D gene is possibly TRBD1 (6 bases). CDR1 SGHVS and CDR2 FNYEAQ come from the germline V gene. The CDR3 is 15 residues long. The V end lost 3 bases, the J end lost 6 bases, and 14 bases lay between the germline ends. The DNA of the CDR3 is TGTGCCAGCAGCTTTGTCCCAGGGGTTTATGAAAAACTGTTTTTT. This sequence encodes CASSFVPGVYEKLFF.

This chain's CDR3 is CASSSRGRASGSKYNEQFF. DNA of the CDR3: TGTGCCAGCAGCTCACGCGGTCGGGCTAGCGGGAGTAAATACAATGAGCAGTTCTTC. V and J are TRBV11-2 and TRBJ2-1, with 10 bases lining up with TRBD2. With V trimmed by 4 bases and J by 4 bases, 16 bases remained unmatched. The germline CDR1 and CDR2 sequences are SGHAT and FQNNGV. This CDR3 has 19 amino acids.

V usage is TRBV2 and J usage is TRBJ2-1, with 11 bases fitting TRBD2. CDR3 length: 14 residues. Germline V lookup: CDR1 SNHLY, CDR2 FYNNEI. V trimming: 4 bases; J trimming: 6 bases; junction bases outside the gene matches: 2. DNA for the CDR3: TGTGCCAGCAGTGGACTAGCGGGATTCAATGAGCAGTTCTTC. Translation: CASSGLAGFNEQFF.

This rearrangement joins TRBV5-1 to TRBJ1-2, with D possibly TRBD1 on 5 matching bases. This CDR3 spans 15 amino acids. Germline V gene lookup returns CDR1 SGHRS and CDR2 YFSETQ. Trimming shortened V by 0 bases and J by 7 bases, and 16 bases separated the two germline ends. The chain's CDR3 is CASSLDPGGSSGYTF. The CDR3 coding sequence is TGCGCCAGCAGCTTGGACCCGGGGGGTTCATCTGGCTACACCTTC.

J is TRBJ2-2 and V is TRBV5-1; D unclear. Germline-derived CDR1 and CDR2 are SGHRS and YFSETQ. CDR3 size: 12 residues. With 3 bases removed from V and 2 bases from J, the gap between germline ends came to 2 bases. The CDR3 DNA follows: TGCGCCAGCAGCTCCAACACCGGGGAGCTGTTTTTT. Amino acid sequence: CASSSNTGELFF.